This entry lists 20 T cell receptor beta chains sequenced from one sample in a study of regulatory T cells in long-lasting Graves disease. Construction of the TCR beta libraries employed iRepertoire HTBI primers in conjunction with Arm-PCR of CDR3 regions. TCRdb re-called the multiplex PCR reads with MiXCR, one entry per CDR3 protein. The sample carries over 650,000 distinct CDR3 sequences, about 30% recorded once. Time point specified: persistent/refractory GD, antithyroid drugs over 5 years with positive TRAb. RNA extracted from PBMCs served as the sequencing template. The sample here was peripheral blood mononuclear cells (PBMCs), taken when the disease was refractory, from a patient treated with antithyroid drugs. The receptor source for this set is a female donor with Graves disease.

This clonotype showed up just a few times. The CDR3 DNA is TGTGCCAGCAGTTCCCCGGGGAGATCCGGGGCCAACGTCCTGACTTTC. It encodes CASSSPGRSGANVLTF. The rearrangement joins TRBV28 to TRBJ2-6; tentatively, D is TRBD2 (5 bases). Trimming stripped 4 bases from V and 4 bases from J, with 14 bases between. This CDR3 comprises 16 residues. Germline CDR1 reads MDHEN; CDR2 reads SYDVKM. Full variable domain (outside the CDR3, taken from reference TRBV28 and TRBJ2-6): DVKVTQSSRYLVKRTGEKVFLECVQDMDHENMFWYRQDPGLGLRLIYFSYDVKMKEKGDIPEGYSVSREKKERFSLILESASTNQTSMYLCASSSPGRSGANVLTFGAGSRLTVL.

The rearrangement links TRBV20-1 to TRBJ1-2; 7 bases are shared with TRBD1. CDR1 and CDR2 from the germline V gene are DFQATT and SNEGSKA (reference sequence). V gave up 6 bases and J gave up 8 bases; unmatched junction bases: 9. The CDR3 consists of 12 residues. The CDR3 bases are TGCAGTGCCGATATACAGGGGAGAGGCTACACCTTC. Encoded protein: CSADIQGRGYTF.

V gene TRBV20-1 combines with J gene TRBJ2-7; tentatively, D is TRBD1 (6 bases). The CDR3 has 13 amino acids. Trimming pared 5 bases from V and 4 bases from J, leaving 15 bases between. Germline V gene sequence: CDR1 DFQATT, CDR2 SNEGSKA (reference sequence). The CDR3 DNA follows: TGCAGTGCTGGCTTGAGCGACAGGTACGAGCAGTACTTC. Protein product: CSAGLSDRYEQYF.

Many counts were recorded for this clonotype. The chain combines TRBV28 with TRBJ1-1; the match to TRBD1 covers 7 bases. V was clipped by 5 bases and J by 6 bases; unmatched bases: 9. The CDR3 sequence is 14 residues long. Germline loops: CDR1 MDHEN, CDR2 SYDVKM. CDR3 region: CASSRQDRTAEAFF. The CDR3 nucleotides read TGTGCCAGCAGTCGACAGGACAGGACAGCTGAAGCTTTCTTT.

This clonotype showed up many times. The genes are TRBV28 and TRBJ1-2; TRBD1 is a possible D gene (5 bases). The CDR3 spans 13 residues. With 3 bases removed from V and 4 bases from J, the gap between germline ends came to 9 bases. Germline V gives CDR1 MDHEN, CDR2 SYDVKM. The DNA of the CDR3 is TGTGCCAGCAGTTTTGCGGGGGGCTATGGCTACACCTTC. Its protein is CASSFAGGYGYTF.

This clonotype was counted a few times. This chain uses TRBV5-5 with TRBJ1-2; 7 nucleotides match TRBD1. The CDR3 has 14 residues. Germline CDR1 is SGHKS and CDR2 is YYEKEE (reference sequence). V trimming: 1 base; J trimming: 4 bases; junction bases outside the gene matches: 4. The CDR3 DNA follows: TGTGCCAGCAGCTTGACAGGGGCCCCCTATGGCTACACCTTC. This gives the protein CASSLTGAPYGYTF.

The chain uses TRBV28 and TRBJ1-2; 8 nucleotides align to TRBD1. The V segment lost 0 bases and the J segment 13 bases; nucleotides outside the gene matches: 4. CDR3 length: 12 residues. Germline assignment: CDR1 MDHEN and CDR2 SYDVKM. The CDR3 nucleotides read TGTGCCAGCAGTTTATGGGACAGGGATACCACCTTC. Its protein product is CASSLWDRDTTF.

The chain combines TRBV19 with TRBJ1-5, with D hard to call. The CDR3 extends over 14 amino acids. Trimming removed 3 bases from V and 6 bases from J, with 12 bases in between. Germline V gives CDR1 LNHDA, CDR2 SQIVND (reference sequence). This chain's CDR3 is CASSIRRDFQPQHF. In DNA form, the CDR3 reads TGTGCCAGTAGTATTAGAAGGGATTTTCAGCCCCAGCATTTT.

This clonotype came up a few times. The CDR3 DNA sequence: TGCAGTGCTAGAGATCACGCAGGGGCGGGCACTGAAGCTTTCTTT. It specifies CSARDHAGAGTEAFF. This sequence joins TRBV20-1 and TRBJ1-1, with a tentative D call TRBD1 (6 bases). Germline lookup yields CDR1 DFQATT and CDR2 SNEGSKA (reference sequence). V was trimmed by 0 bases and J by 4 bases, leaving 15 bases between them. The CDR3 sequence is 15 residues long.

The J gene is TRBJ1-2, the V gene TRBV18; D may be TRBD1 (6 bases). This CDR3 is built from 15 residues. The germline CDR1 and CDR2 sequences are KGHSH and LQKENI. V shed 3 bases and J shed 5 bases, with 16 bases lying between them. CDR3: CASSPRTGTQYGYTF. The CDR3, as DNA: TGTGCCAGCTCACCGAGAACAGGGACTCAATATGGCTACACCTTC. Complete variable domain (other parts from reference TRBV18 and TRBJ1-2): NAGVMQNPRHLVRRRGQEARLRCSPMKGHSHVYWYRQLPEEGLKFMVYLQKENIIDESGMPKERFSAEFPKEGPSILRIQQVVRGDSAAYFCASSPRTGTQYGYTFGSGTRLTVV.

The sample holds many counts of this clonotype. V usage is TRBV28 and J usage is TRBJ1-3; possible D gene TRBD1, 5 bases. Germline V gene sequence: CDR1 MDHEN, CDR2 SYDVKM. The CDR3 has 18 residues. The V gene lost 1 base and the J gene lost 0 bases, with 16 bases spanning the gap. CDR3 region: CASSLYPMGTASGNTIYF. CDR3 bases: TGTGCCAGCAGTTTATACCCGATGGGGACGGCCTCTGGAAACACCATATATTTT.

This rearrangement joins TRBV6-2 or TRBV6-3 to TRBJ1-6; maybe TRBD1 (5 bases). CDR1 MNHEY and CDR2 SVGEGT come from the germline V gene. V lost 5 bases and J lost 16, with 18 bases in between. The CDR3 totals 13 residues. CDR3 protein: CASSEMDTGALHF. CDR3 nucleotide sequence: TGTGCCAGCAGTGAGATGGACACGGGAGCACTCCACTTT.

This clonotype has at least ten counts. The gene calls are TRBV20-1 and TRBJ2-5, with D perhaps TRBD2 (6 bases). This CDR3 has 12 amino acids. Germline CDR1 reads DFQATT; CDR2 reads SNEGSKA (reference sequence). V lost 3 bases, J lost 5 bases, and 10 bases lay in between. DNA of the CDR3: TGCAGTGCTAGCGGGAGCGGGGAGACCCAGTACTTC. Amino acids: CSASGSGETQYF.

This clonotype was detected once. The V call is TRBV19, the J call TRBJ2-7; D not resolved. V was clipped by 1 base and J by 3 bases, with 10 bases between them. The CDR3 totals 14 residues. The germline CDR1 and CDR2 sequences are LNHDA and SQIVND (reference sequence). Written as DNA, the CDR3 is TGTGCCAGTAGTATAGGGGATGAGCTCTACGAGCAGTACTTC. It specifies CASSIGDELYEQYF.

This clonotype was found once. The chain couples TRBV11-2 to TRBJ2-1, with 9 bases identical to TRBD2. J lost 5 bases, V lost 8 bases, and 10 bases had no gene match. There are 15 residues in the CDR3. Germline CDR1 reads SGHAT; CDR2 reads FQNNGV. The CDR3 sequence is CASRMGGLANNEQFF. CDR3 coding DNA: TGTGCCAGCCGAATGGGAGGACTAGCGAACAATGAGCAGTTCTTC.

V is TRBV12-3 or TRBV12-4 and J is TRBJ1-5; 8 bases are shared with TRBD1. J gave up 3 bases and V 3 bases, and 4 bases lay outside the gene matches. The CDR3 totals 15 residues. The CDR3 reads CASSLQGAYNQPQHF. The DNA of the CDR3 is TGTGCCAGCAGTTTGCAGGGGGCTTACAATCAGCCCCAGCATTTT.

This clonotype was recorded many times. The chain joins TRBV15 to TRBJ1-2; the match to TRBD1 covers 7 bases. The V segment lost 0 bases and the J segment 4 bases; nucleotides outside the gene matches: 8. There are 16 residues in the CDR3. CDR1 LNHNV and CDR2 YYDKDF come from the germline V gene (reference sequence). CDR3 DNA sequence: TGTGCCACCAGCAGAGATCAGGGGGTCGTGGGCTATGGCTACACCTTC. Encoded protein: CATSRDQGVVGYGYTF.

This clonotype was seen ten or more times. The chain couples TRBV6-1 to TRBJ1-1; D gene uncertain. Germline-derived CDR1 and CDR2 are MNHNS and SASEGT. The germline V and J ends were trimmed by 8 bases and 6 bases, with 10 bases remaining between them. The CDR3 spans 11 residues. The CDR3 loop is CASVIYAEAFF. The CDR3 nucleotides are TGTGCCAGCGTCATTTATGCTGAAGCTTTCTTT.

The rearrangement joins TRBV7-9 to TRBJ2-4; TRBD1 matches at 7 bases. Germline V gives CDR1 SEHNR, CDR2 FQNEAQ (reference sequence). The CDR3 is 15 residues long. V was clipped by 1 base and J by 4 bases; unmatched bases: 4. CDR3 in amino acids: CASSLVGTAKNIQYF. The CDR3 bases are TGTGCCAGCAGCTTAGTAGGGACAGCGAAAAACATTCAGTACTTC. Complete variable domain (other parts from reference TRBV7-9 and TRBJ2-4): DTGVSQNPRHKITKRGQNVTFRCDPISEHNRLYWYRQTLGQGPEFLTYFQNEAQLEKSRLLSDRFSAERPKGSFSTLEIQRTEQGDSAMYLCASSLVGTAKNIQYFGAGTRLSVL.

V is TRBV29-1 and J is TRBJ1-2, with 11 bases fitting TRBD1. V lost 8 bases, J lost 7 bases, and 9 bases stayed unmatched. This CDR3 spans 13 amino acids. Per the germline V gene, CDR1 is SQVTM and CDR2 is ANQGSEA. The CDR3 sequence is CSFRDRGYAGYTF. CDR3 DNA sequence: TGCAGCTTCCGGGACAGGGGGTACGCTGGCTACACCTTC.